What follows is one T cell receptor (beta chain) and its context. Germline CDR1 is SNHLY and CDR2 is FYNNEI. This CDR3 has 15 amino acids. The ends were cut back, 7 bases at V and 1 base at J, with 16 bases in the middle. This sample is part of a study of blood T cell repertoires in COVID-19. Study-level background: Samples taken during acute and convalescent COVID-19 were collected in the United States, Italy and Spain. The cDNA or gDNA used as material had been derived from T cells, B-cell-depleted T cells, or PBMCs.

In the original workflow: Estimation of nucleated cell counts relied on the amplification of reference gene primers. Sequencing was performed with immunoSEQ multiplex PCR; in TCRdb, only in-frame clones are kept and a portion is missing. D and trimming were read from the DNA, whereas the V and J calls and clone size are those reported in that table. The table records tens of thousands of clones, less than 80% of them present only once. What was sequenced was peripheral blood. The source is a human donor in a cohort sampled during active COVID-19. J is TRBJ2-5 and V is TRBV2; TRBD2 is a possible D gene (5 bases). CDR3 nucleotides: TGTGCCAGCACGGAGGAGGTCTCCCCCCAAGAGACCCAGTACTTC. Its translation is CASTEEVSPQETQYF. The variable domain in full, with the rest retrieved from reference TRBV2 and TRBJ2-5, is EPEVTQTPSHQVTQMGQEVILRCVPISNHLYFYWYRQILGQKVEFLVSFYNNEISEKSEIFDDQFSVERPDGSNFTLKIRSTKLEDSAMYFCASTEEVSPQETQYFGPGTRLLVL.